The 25 T cell receptor beta chains below all came from one sample that was sequenced in a study of OX40 agonist ivuxolimab in advanced cancers. The method was immunoSEQ multiplex PCR; TCRdb's version includes in-frame clones alone and lacks a portion of them. The repertoire includes around 72,000 clones, 85% to 90% of them detected once, and around 0.92% sits in the top ten. This sample comprised CD4+ or CD8+ T cells sorted from blood, obtained in a trial of the OX40 agonist ivuxolimab. These receptors came from an adult with an advanced solid tumor such as melanoma, head and neck, liver or kidney cancer.

The V gene is TRBV18, the J gene TRBJ1-1; tentatively, D is TRBD1 (5 bases). The V gene's germline CDR1 is KGHSH and CDR2 LQKENI. Trimming took off 6 bases at V and 1 base at J, with 12 bases between the two ends. This CDR3 is 14 amino acids long. The CDR3 spells CASSAGTTNTEAFF. For the CDR3, the DNA is TGTGCCAGCTCGGCCGGGACTACGAACACTGAAGCTTTCTTT. The full variable domain, with the rest looked up from reference TRBV18 and TRBJ1-1, is NAGVMQNPRHLVRRRGQEARLRCSPMKGHSHVYWYRQLPEEGLKFMVYLQKENIIDESGMPKERFSAEFPKEGPSILRIQQVVRGDSAAYFCASSAGTTNTEAFFGQGTRLTVV.

The chain employs TRBV5-5 and TRBJ1-2; TRBD1 matches 7 bases. Germline assignment: CDR1 SGHKS and CDR2 YYEKEE (reference sequence). Trimming took 4 bases from V and 0 from J; bases not matched to a gene: 3. This CDR3 has 14 amino acids. In DNA, the CDR3 is TGTGCCAGCAGCATGGACAGGACTAACTATGGCTACACCTTC. Amino acids: CASSMDRTNYGYTF. Together with reference TRBV5-5 and TRBJ1-2, the CDR3 gives the full variable domain: DAGVTQSPTHLIKTRGQQVTLRCSPISGHKSVSWYQQVLGQGPQFIFQYYEKEERGRGNFPDRFSARQFPNYSSELNVNALLLGDSALYLCASSMDRTNYGYTFGSGTRLTVV.

Of note for this clone: This CDR3 is also generated by other DNA sequences in the sample. The J gene is TRBJ2-1, the V gene TRBV30; D unresolved. The germline CDR1 and CDR2 sequences are GTSNPN and SVGIG (reference sequence). V lost 0 bases and J 9 bases, leaving 6 bases between the germline ends. The CDR3 totals 11 residues. The CDR3, as DNA: TGTGCCTGGAGTGTTGGCACTGAGCAGTTCTTC. Its translation: CAWSVGTEQFF.

The gene calls are TRBV9 and TRBJ1-2, with D perhaps TRBD1 (6 bases). Trimming stripped 0 bases from V and 4 bases from J, with 10 bases between. In germline, CDR1 is SGDLS, CDR2 YYNGEE. The CDR3 sequence is 14 residues long. In DNA, the CDR3 is TGTGCCAGCAGCGTAGGAGGACAGATCTATGGCTACACCTTC. This gives the protein CASSVGGQIYGYTF. The full variable domain, with the rest looked up from reference TRBV9 and TRBJ1-2, is DSGVTQTPKHLITATGQRVTLRCSPRSGDLSVYWYQQSLDQGLQFLIQYYNGEERAKGNILERFSAQQFPDLHSELNLSSLELGDSALYFCASSVGGQIYGYTFGSGTRLTVV.

This clone is a singleton in its sample. The J gene is TRBJ2-7, the V gene TRBV30, with D hard to call. The CDR3 length is 12 residues. CDR1 is GTSNPN, CDR2 SVGIG, per germline (reference sequence). V shed 0 bases and J shed 5 bases, with 8 bases lying between them. This chain's CDR3 is CAWSVNVNEQYF. As DNA, the CDR3 is TGTGCCTGGAGTGTAAATGTAAACGAGCAGTACTTC.

The chain has TRBV25-1 and TRBJ1-2, with D tentatively TRBD1 (5 bases). V lost 5 bases to trimming and J lost 1 base, with 11 bases between them. The CDR3 has 14 amino acids. CDR1 MGHDK and CDR2 SYGVNS come from the germline V gene. This CDR3 is CASSRTTDNYGYTF. The CDR3 region has the DNA TGTGCCAGCAGTAGGACGACAGATAACTATGGCTACACCTTC.

The J gene is TRBJ2-1, the V gene TRBV30, with 7 bases fitting TRBD1. After removal of 1 base from V and 2 bases from J, the junction contained 2 bases not matched to a gene. Germline V gives CDR1 GTSNPN, CDR2 SVGIG (reference sequence). The CDR3 spans 14 residues. DNA for the CDR3: TGTGCCTGGAGTGAGCAGGGGGCCTACAATGAGCAGTTCTTC. This codes for CAWSEQGAYNEQFF. Combining the CDR3 with reference TRBV30 and TRBJ2-1 gives the whole variable domain SQTIHQWPATLVQPVGSPLSLECTVEGTSNPNLYWYRQAAGRGLQLLFYSVGIGQISSEVPQNLSASRPQDRQFILSSKKLLLSDSGFYLCAWSEQGAYNEQFFGPGTRLTVL.

The sample holds a few counts of this clone. V usage is TRBV27 and J usage is TRBJ1-1, with TRBD1 matching 7 bases. The CDR3 is 14 residues long. Per the germline V gene, CDR1 is MNHEY and CDR2 is SMNVEV (reference sequence). Unmatched junction bases numbered 12, after V lost 3 bases and J lost 11 bases. The CDR3 is CASSLPGTAEWAFF. As DNA, the CDR3 is TGTGCCAGCAGTTTGCCCGGGACAGCCGAGTGGGCTTTCTTT.

A single count supports this clone. V gene TRBV5-1 combines with J gene TRBJ1-3; TRBD1 agrees at 8 bases. The CDR3 sequence is 16 residues long. Losses at the gene ends were 4 bases for V and 0 bases for J; bases not matched to a gene: 6. Looked up from germline, CDR1 is SGHRS and CDR2 is YFSETQ. The CDR3 DNA reads as TGCGCCAGCAGCATGACAGGGGAGTACTCTGGAAACACCATATATTTT. Encoded protein: CASSMTGEYSGNTIYF.

V and J are TRBV2 and TRBJ2-4; D is ambiguous. Germline-derived CDR1 and CDR2 are SNHLY and FYNNEI. With 8 bases removed from V and 0 bases from J, the gap between germline ends came to 8 bases. CDR3 length equals 13 residues. The CDR3 here is CASLDLAKNIQYF. The DNA of the CDR3 is TGTGCCAGCTTGGATCTAGCCAAAAACATTCAGTACTTC.

There are a few counts of this clone. The chain carries TRBV5-1 and TRBJ2-7; TRBD2 matches 8 bases. CDR1 is SGHRS and CDR2 is YFSETQ in the germline V gene. The CDR3 totals 14 residues. With 7 bases clipped from V and 1 base from J, the junction kept 7 bases outside the gene matches. The CDR3 bases are TGCGCCAGCCACCGCGGCGGGGGGTCCTACGAGCAGTACTTC. This encodes CASHRGGGSYEQYF.

The CDR3 DNA is TGTGCCAGCAGTCCTCGGGGTTCCGGGGAGCTGTTTTTT. Its translation is CASSPRGSGELFF. The chain combines TRBV6-1 with TRBJ2-2; the D gene is possibly TRBD2 (5 bases). The V gene's germline CDR1 is MNHNS and CDR2 SASEGT. V was clipped by 5 bases and J by 6 bases, with 10 bases between them. This CDR3 contains 13 residues.

The rearrangement links TRBV6-6 to TRBJ1-6, with TRBD1 as a possible D gene (5 bases). V dropped 6 bases and J dropped 10 bases, with 19 bases sitting between them. The germline CDR1 and CDR2 sequences are MNHNY and SVGAGI (reference sequence). The CDR3 consists of 15 residues. The CDR3 protein is CASSQVSPGPSPLHF. The CDR3 DNA reads as TGTGCCAGCAGCCAGGTCTCGCCGGGGCCCTCACCCCTCCACTTT.

The gene calls are TRBV14 and TRBJ1-1, with 7 nucleotides matching TRBD1. J was trimmed by 3 bases and V by 0 bases; bases with no gene match: 13. Per the germline V gene, CDR1 is SGHDN and CDR2 is FVKESK. The CDR3 sequence is 18 residues long. DNA for the CDR3: TGTGCCAGCAGCCAAGATATGGGACAGAGGGGGGTTGACACTGAAGCTTTCTTT. Protein: CASSQDMGQRGVDTEAFF.

In regard to this clone: This is likely a read error, given that the CDR3 carries no conserved phenylalanine or tryptophan at its end. V and J are TRBV5-4 and TRBJ1-2; a possible D gene is TRBD1 (6 bases). The CDR3 sequence is 15 residues long. Trimming took off 4 bases at V and 8 bases at J, with 21 bases between the two ends. Germline V gene data show CDR1 as SGHNT and CDR2 as YYREEE (reference sequence). CDR3 nucleotide sequence: TGTGCCAGCAGCACCTACCGACAGGCCACGCGGGGCTACACCCTC. Translated, it gives CASSTYRQATRGYTL.

The rearrangement joins TRBV7-8 to TRBJ2-1; TRBD2 matches 9 bases. Germline assignment: CDR1 SGHVS and CDR2 FQNEAQ. With V trimmed by 1 base and J by 5 bases, 6 bases remained unmatched. The length of the CDR3 is 16 residues. The CDR3 DNA follows: TGTGCCAGCAGCTTAGGGCCAGCGGGGGGACACAATGAGCAGTTCTTC. Protein sequence: CASSLGPAGGHNEQFF.

The chain couples TRBV6-4 to TRBJ2-2; D call uncertain. Germline CDR1 reads MRHNA; CDR2 reads SNTAGT. The germline V and J ends were trimmed by 2 bases and 5 bases, with 6 bases remaining between them. CDR3 length: 13 amino acids. The CDR3 coding sequence is TGTGCCAGCAGTGACCAACCAACCGGGGAGCTGTTTTTT. Translated, it gives CASSDQPTGELFF.

There are a few counts of this clone. Other DNA variants within this sample encode the same CDR3. The chain combines TRBV19 with TRBJ2-5; D remains ambiguous. The CDR3 runs 14 residues. Germline V gene sequence: CDR1 LNHDA, CDR2 SQIVND (reference sequence). The ends were cut back, 3 bases at V and 2 bases at J, with 10 bases in the middle. For the CDR3, the DNA is TGTGCCAGTAGTATCGATCACGCTCAAGAGACCCAGTACTTC. Translating gives CASSIDHAQETQYF.

In its sample, this clone was seen once. The chain employs TRBV7-2 and TRBJ1-3; the D gene is possibly TRBD1 (5 bases). Germline V gene data show CDR1 as SGHTA and CDR2 as FQGNSA. The V end was cut by 2 bases, the J end by 0 bases, with 8 bases between. CDR3 size: 15 residues. The CDR3 DNA sequence: TGTGCCAGCAGCTTATGGGGGGGCTCTGGAAACACCATATATTTT. It yields the protein CASSLWGGSGNTIYF.

Only one count was recorded for this clone. The gene calls are TRBV10-1 and TRBJ2-3; unclear D gene. V dropped 2 bases and J dropped 4 bases, with 7 bases sitting between them. The CDR3 totals 13 residues. Germline CDR1 is WNHNN and CDR2 is SYGVQD (reference sequence). CDR3 sequence reads: CASSEDWSDTQYF. DNA for the CDR3: TGCGCCAGCAGTGAGGACTGGTCAGATACGCAGTATTTT.

This chain connects TRBV7-9 to TRBJ2-3, with 13 bases aligning to TRBD2. In germline, CDR1 is SEHNR, CDR2 FQNEAQ (reference sequence). The J segment lost 1 base and the V segment lost 6 bases, leaving 13 bases of the junction unmatched. The CDR3 loop spans 19 amino acids. CDR3 protein: CASSSLRTSGGVGTDTQYF. The CDR3 nucleotides read TGTGCCAGCAGTTCTCTCAGGACTAGCGGGGGTGTCGGCACAGATACGCAGTATTTT.

The rearrangement joins TRBV10-2 to TRBJ2-1; TRBD2 matches 7 bases. With V trimmed by 3 bases and J by 7 bases, 15 bases remained unmatched. The CDR3 extends over 17 amino acids. Germline V lookup: CDR1 WSHSY, CDR2 SAAADI. The CDR3 nucleotides read TGCGCCAGCAGTGAATGGACTGCGCGGGGGTCGTGGAATGAGCAGTTCTTC. It specifies CASSEWTARGSWNEQFF.

V and J are TRBV6-1 and TRBJ2-7; D not resolved. Trimming left V 4 bases short and J 2 bases short, with 9 bases between. This CDR3 spans 13 amino acids. Germline CDR1 and CDR2: MNHNS and SASEGT. The chain's CDR3 is CASSGTPTYEQYF. CDR3 sequence (DNA): TGTGCCAGCAGTGGGACGCCAACCTACGAGCAGTACTTC.

Here the CDR3 reads CASSPRLAGDHEQYF. The CDR3 DNA follows: TGTGCCAGCTCACCAAGACTAGCGGGAGACCACGAGCAGTACTTC. The rearrangement uses TRBV18 and TRBJ2-7; the match to TRBD2 covers 12 bases. Trimming took 2 bases from V and 5 from J; bases not matched to a gene: 4. The CDR3 length is 15 residues. Germline CDR1 and CDR2: KGHSH and LQKENI.

V and J are TRBV9 and TRBJ2-4, with 9 bases matching TRBD1. The CDR3 totals 15 residues. V shed 0 bases and J 7 bases; nucleotides not matched to a gene: 5. Germline CDR1 is SGDLS and CDR2 is YYNGEE. The CDR3 DNA reads TGTGCCAGCAGCGTAGACCGGGACAGGGTGAACATTCAGTACTTC. This gives the protein CASSVDRDRVNIQYF.